This T cell receptor (beta chain) stems from a study of blood T cell repertoires in COVID-19. In the study overall: The United States, Italy and Spain provided the acute and convalescent COVID-19 samples. T cells, B-cell-depleted T cells, or PBMCs provided the cDNA or gDNA that served as material.

Per the study methods: Using reference gene primer amplification, nucleated cell counts were estimated. Sequencing used immunoSEQ multiplex PCR; TCRdb keeps in-frame clones, though not all of them. From that table come the V and J calls and clone size; the DNA was used to work out D and trimming. The sample contains approximately 360,000 clones, 70% to 90% of which appear only once. The CDR3 spans 17 residues. V was pared by 5 bases and J by 4 bases, with 14 bases of the junction left unmatched. Germline CDR1 is MNHNY and CDR2 is SVGAGI (reference sequence). This sequence was found in a man aged 35-49 years with acute or convalescent COVID-19. The V call is TRBV6-6, the J call TRBJ2-1, with 7 nucleotides matching TRBD2. What was sequenced was peripheral blood. The CDR3 DNA is TGTGCCAGCAGTCCAGGCGAAGCCCAGCGGGGTTACAATGAGCAGTTCTTC. It is translated as CASSPGEAQRGYNEQFF.